Below are 13 T cell receptor beta chains sequenced from a single sample in a study of identical twins. TCRdb fed the 5' RACE reads into MiXCR, producing one record per CDR3 protein. The sample carries under 450,000 distinct CDR3 sequences, 15% to 20% recorded once. Sequenced material: naive T cells sorted from blood. Every receptor here comes from a man aged 45-65 years in good health.

This clonotype has more than one count but fewer than ten. The chain's CDR3 is CASSLSHLMNEQYF. Here the CDR3 DNA reads TGTGCCAGCAGTTTGAGCCATCTCATGAACGAGCAGTACTTC. This chain links TRBV12-3 or TRBV12-4 with TRBJ2-7, with D hard to call. V lost 3 bases to trimming and J lost 5 bases, with 14 bases between them. The CDR3 has 14 residues.

This clonotype occurred many times. The chain has TRBV7-3 and TRBJ1-2, with 8 bases that match TRBD1. V lost 5 bases, J lost 3 bases, and 14 bases stayed unmatched. The CDR3 totals 17 residues. Germline-derived CDR1 and CDR2 are SGHTA and FQGTGA. The CDR3 loop is CASSPIEDRGSHYGYTF. CDR3 coding DNA: TGTGCCAGCAGCCCAATAGAAGACAGGGGATCCCACTATGGCTACACCTTC.

This clonotype turned up a few times. The chain uses TRBV5-1 and TRBJ1-2, with 12 nucleotides matching TRBD1. CDR3 length: 15 residues. Germline trimming cut 0 bases from V and 6 bases from J; bases unmatched to any gene: 3. Germline CDR1 is SGHRS and CDR2 is YFSETQ. The CDR3 sequence: CASSLDGTGGHGYTF. The CDR3 region has the DNA TGCGCCAGCAGCTTGGACGGGACAGGGGGCCATGGCTACACCTTC.

This clonotype turned up a few times. The chain uses TRBV12-3 or TRBV12-4 and TRBJ2-7, with 11 positions matching TRBD1. The CDR3 runs to 15 residues. Unmatched junction bases numbered 5, after V lost 5 bases and J lost 2 bases. CDR3 nucleotide sequence: TGTGCCAGCAGTACCAGGACAGGGGGCGCCTACGAGCAGTACTTC. Amino acid sequence: CASSTRTGGAYEQYF.

This clonotype was detected only a few times. CDR3 nucleotide sequence: TGTGCCAGCAGTGACCCCGGGACAGGAAACACCATATATTTT. The encoded protein is CASSDPGTGNTIYF. The chain employs TRBV6-1 and TRBJ1-3, with D perhaps TRBD1 (6 bases). The V and J ends lost 3 bases and 4 bases respectively, with 10 bases between them. CDR1 is MNHNS and CDR2 is SASEGT in the germline V gene. This CDR3 region has 14 residues.

This clonotype was counted at least ten times. V gene TRBV29-1 combines with J gene TRBJ2-7, with D possibly TRBD2 on 5 matching bases. There are 13 residues in the CDR3. The V gene's germline CDR1 is SQVTM and CDR2 ANQGSEA. Between the trimmed V and J ends, which lost 3 bases and 0 bases, there was a span of 9 bases. This chain's CDR3 is CSVDFGISYEQYF. CDR3 bases: TGCAGCGTTGATTTCGGGATCTCCTACGAGCAGTACTTC.

This clonotype was found a few times. This rearrangement joins TRBV28 to TRBJ1-2; TRBD1 agrees at 10 bases. J was trimmed by 6 bases and V by 11 bases; bases with no gene match: 9. The CDR3 has 13 amino acids. Germline-derived CDR1 and CDR2 are MDHEN and SYDVKM. The CDR3 loop is CAGNGQGDNGYTF. The CDR3 DNA is TGTGCCGGTAACGGACAGGGGGATAATGGCTACACCTTC.

This clonotype turned up a few times. This chain uses TRBV21-1 with TRBJ1-5; TRBD1, as called in the table, went unchecked against the DNA. TRBV21-1 is an annotated pseudogene. This CDR3 contains 19 residues. The CDR3: CASSNQKGQGRYSNQPQHF. The CDR3, as DNA: TGTGCCAGCAGCAACCAAAAGGGACAGGGGAGATATAGCAATCAGCCCCAGCATTTT.

This clonotype was observed a handful of times. The genes are TRBV12-3 or TRBV12-4 and TRBJ2-7; weak D call: TRBD1 (6 bases). The CDR3 sequence is 14 residues long. Deletions cut 1 base from V and 7 bases from J, with 14 bases between. The CDR3 sequence: CASSLGLTGGEQYF. DNA of the CDR3: TGTGCCAGCAGTTTAGGTTTGACAGGAGGTGAGCAGTACTTC.

Here the CDR3 DNA reads TGTGCCAGCAGCTCGGGACAGGGGTTAGATCAGCCCCAGCATTTT. Protein: CASSSGQGLDQPQHF. The chain recombines TRBV7-9 with TRBJ1-5, with 10 bases aligning to TRBD1. The CDR3 spans 15 residues. Germline trimming cut 4 bases from V and 5 bases from J; bases unmatched to any gene: 5. Germline lookup yields CDR1 SEHNR and CDR2 FQNEAQ (reference sequence).

This clonotype has a count of ten or more. This sequence joins TRBV30 and TRBJ2-1; perhaps TRBD1 as D (5 bases). The germline V gene encodes CDR1 GTSNPN and CDR2 SVGIG (reference sequence). Trimming took 0 bases from V and 2 from J, leaving 11 bases between them. The CDR3 spans 15 residues. This chain's CDR3 is CAWSVHRYPYNEQFF. The CDR3 DNA reads TGTGCCTGGAGTGTACACAGGTACCCCTACAATGAGCAGTTCTTC.

Only a few counts were recorded for this clonotype. The CDR3 DNA sequence: TGTGCCAGTAGTATAGGTCTTTTGCCCGGTCAGCCCCAGCATTTT. Translating gives CASSIGLLPGQPQHF. The rearrangement joins TRBV19 to TRBJ1-5; no definite D call. The germline V and J ends were trimmed by 1 base and 6 bases, with 13 bases remaining between them. Germline CDR1 is LNHDA and CDR2 is SQIVND (reference sequence). The CDR3 covers 15 residues.

This clonotype was counted between two and nine times. V is TRBV20-1 and J is TRBJ2-5, with 11 bases identical to TRBD1. CDR3 length equals 13 residues. The V and J ends lost 5 bases and 4 bases, in that order; junction bases with no gene match: 3. In germline, CDR1 is DFQATT, CDR2 SNEGSKA (reference sequence). Here the CDR3 DNA reads TGCAGTGCTGCGGGACAGGGGGGAGAGACCCAGTACTTC. It codes for CSAAGQGGETQYF.